Here is one T cell receptor beta chain with its context. This entry is derived from a study of T cell changes during pregnancy in multiple sclerosis. Clones were read by immunoSEQ multiplex PCR, and TCRdb kept only the in-frame ones, dropping some. The profile shows around 80,000 clones, roughly 94% of them singletons. This receptor was obtained from a female donor with multiple sclerosis, enrolled in a pregnancy study. This sample comprised peripheral blood, obtained before pregnancy.

The CDR3 DNA is TGTGCCAGCAGCCAAAATTTGCGCAATGAGCAGTTCTTC. It translates to CASSQNLRNEQFF. The chain carries TRBV14 and TRBJ2-1; the D is unclear. CDR1 and CDR2 from the germline V gene are SGHDN and FVKESK. V was pared by 2 bases and J by 6 bases, with 8 bases between. This CDR3 comprises 13 residues.